Listed below are T cell receptor beta chains from one sample, sequenced in a study of post-analysis software for immune sequencing data. TCRdb redid the calling of the PCR reads with MiXCR, one entry per CDR3 protein. This sample has 700,000 to 900,000 distinct CDR3 sequences, with around 45% found just once. Sequenced: blood. All receptors derive from a girl aged 10 to 17 with multiple sclerosis. Both conserved end residues are part of each CDR3. D genes are given only for firm matches. Clone size is given for some rows only: seen once, a few or many times, or a class if the clone is expanded.

j_call: TRBJ2-1
clone_size: .
d_call: .
v_call: TRBV12-3/TRBV12-4
cdr3_aa: CASSPAPHEQFF
cdr3_nt: TGTGCCAGCAGTCCCGCCCCCCATGAGCAGTTCTTC

j_call: TRBJ1-1
clone_size: .
d_call: .
v_call: TRBV29-1
cdr3_aa: CSAYGGWNTEAFF
cdr3_nt: TGCAGCGCATACGGAGGGTGGAACACTGAAGCTTTCTTT

j_call: TRBJ2-7
clone_size: few
d_call: TRBD2
v_call: TRBV29-1
cdr3_aa: CSVGGGTTYEQYF
cdr3_nt: TGCAGCGTTGGGGGTGGGACTACCTACGAGCAGTACTTC

j_call: TRBJ2-7
clone_size: few
d_call: TRBD2
v_call: TRBV15
cdr3_aa: CATSSLAGVPYEQYF
cdr3_nt: TGTGCCACCAGCAGCCTAGCGGGAGTTCCCTACGAGCAGTACTTC

j_call: TRBJ1-2
clone_size: .
d_call: .
v_call: TRBV12-3/TRBV12-4
cdr3_aa: CASSLAVGSSSNYGYTF
cdr3_nt: TGTGCCAGCAGTTTAGCAGTGGGATCGAGCTCTAACTATGGCTACACCTTC

j_call: TRBJ2-7
clone_size: many
d_call: .
v_call: TRBV15
cdr3_aa: CATSEMEGVNYEQYF
cdr3_nt: TGTGCCACCAGCGAAATGGAGGGAGTGAACTACGAGCAGTACTTC

j_call: TRBJ1-1
clone_size: .
d_call: .
v_call: TRBV5-1
cdr3_aa: CASSYGGLNTEAFF
cdr3_nt: TGCGCCAGCAGTTATGGGGGGTTGAACACTGAAGCTTTCTTT

j_call: TRBJ1-1
clone_size: once
d_call: .
v_call: TRBV12-3/TRBV12-4
cdr3_aa: CASSLRVGANTEAFF
cdr3_nt: TGTGCCAGCAGTTTAAGGGTGGGGGCGAACACTGAAGCTTTCTTT

j_call: TRBJ2-3
clone_size: .
d_call: TRBD2
v_call: TRBV5-5
cdr3_aa: CASSLASRGVPDTQYF
cdr3_nt: TGTGCCAGCAGCTTGGCCAGCCGGGGGGTTCCAGATACGCAGTATTTT

j_call: TRBJ1-6
clone_size: .
d_call: .
v_call: TRBV4-1
cdr3_aa: CASSQDGSAPHF
cdr3_nt: TGCGCCAGCAGCCAAGATGGTTCAGCCCCCCACTTT

j_call: TRBJ2-5
clone_size: few
d_call: .
v_call: TRBV9
cdr3_aa: CASSSDNYGQYF
cdr3_nt: TGTGCCAGCAGCAGTGATAACTACGGGCAGTACTTC

j_call: TRBJ2-5
clone_size: few
d_call: TRBD2
v_call: TRBV7-2
cdr3_aa: CASSPSGLAEETQYF
cdr3_nt: TGTGCCAGCAGCCCCTCGGGACTAGCGGAAGAGACCCAGTACTTC

j_call: TRBJ2-7
clone_size: .
d_call: .
v_call: TRBV5-5
cdr3_aa: CASSSQTGLSYYEQYF
cdr3_nt: TGTGCCAGCAGCTCTCAAACAGGGTTATCGTACTACGAGCAGTACTTC

j_call: TRBJ2-4
clone_size: .
d_call: TRBD2
v_call: TRBV30
cdr3_aa: CAWSRGTNSIVYF
cdr3_nt: TGTGCCTGGAGTCGTGGGACTAACTCGATTGTGTACTTC

j_call: TRBJ2-7
clone_size: .
d_call: TRBD2
v_call: TRBV20-1
cdr3_aa: CSAPTSGRSEQYF
cdr3_nt: TGCAGTGCCCCGACTAGCGGGAGATCCGAGCAGTACTTC

j_call: TRBJ2-3
clone_size: .
d_call: TRBD2
v_call: TRBV3-1
cdr3_aa: CATGVAGGDTQYF
cdr3_nt: TGTGCCACCGGGGTAGCGGGAGGAGATACGCAGTATTTT

j_call: TRBJ2-5
clone_size: many
d_call: TRBD2
v_call: TRBV11-2
cdr3_aa: CASSLLAGGETQYF
cdr3_nt: TGTGCCAGCAGCTTACTGGCGGGAGGAGAGACCCAGTACTTC

j_call: TRBJ2-7
clone_size: .
d_call: TRBD1
v_call: TRBV5-1
cdr3_aa: CASHGQGYEQYF
cdr3_nt: TGCGCCAGCCACGGACAGGGGTACGAGCAGTACTTC

j_call: TRBJ2-7
clone_size: .
d_call: TRBD2
v_call: TRBV6-4
cdr3_aa: CASSPAGGVSYEQYF
cdr3_nt: TGTGCCAGCAGTCCGGCGGGAGGGGTGTCCTACGAGCAGTACTTC

j_call: TRBJ2-3
clone_size: .
d_call: .
v_call: TRBV12-3/TRBV12-4
cdr3_aa: CASRYGDVQYF
cdr3_nt: TGTGCCAGCAGATATGGAGATGTGCAGTATTTT

j_call: TRBJ2-7
clone_size: few
d_call: .
v_call: TRBV21-1
cdr3_aa: CASSNRDRANEQYF
cdr3_nt: TGTGCCAGCAGCAACCGGGACAGGGCCAACGAGCAGTACTTC

j_call: TRBJ2-5
clone_size: .
d_call: .
v_call: TRBV12-3/TRBV12-4
cdr3_aa: CASRVSGQETQYF
cdr3_nt: TGTGCCAGCAGGGTTAGCGGCCAAGAGACCCAGTACTTC

j_call: TRBJ2-7
clone_size: many
d_call: .
v_call: TRBV7-3
cdr3_aa: CASSLNRDGEQYF
cdr3_nt: TGTGCCAGCAGCTTAAACAGGGATGGCGAGCAGTACTTC